These T cell receptor beta chains were read from a single sample in a study of T cells in Graves' hyperthyroidism and ophthalmopathy. TCRdb reanalysed the multiplex PCR reads using MiXCR and keeps one entry per CDR3 protein. The table has about 740,000 distinct CDR3 sequences, around 15% seen once; the top ten hold 10%. Sequencing was done on a sample of blood. The receptors originated from a woman between 18 and 30 years old with Graves' hyperthyroidism. The conserved cysteine and the conserved F or W are not part of the CDR3 here. Part of the rows lack a size; the others show once, few, many or a class for expanded clones.

>TRBV2|many|TRBJ1-5
ASSQGWNQPQH
>TRBV27|-|TRBJ1-6
ASGQGGPAYNSPLH
>TRBV27|few|TRBJ2-1
ASSLAGITYNEQF
>TRBV13|many|TRBJ1-2
ASSLSGTTNYGYT
>TRBV29-1|-|TRBJ1-2
SVSGYT
>TRBV2|many|TRBJ2-1
ASNPSGGGINEQF
>TRBV11-1|many|TRBJ2-7
ASSLKSGTRSYEQY
>TRBV6-1|-|TRBJ2-7
ASSGFTTRHEQY
>TRBV4-1|few|TRBJ2-4
ASSQEGSAVGNIQY
>TRBV4-2|-|TRBJ2-7
ASSQIQGTYEQY
>TRBV18|many|TRBJ2-3
ASSPGITDTQY
>TRBV7-8|many|TRBJ2-2
ASSLDLGYTGELF
>TRBV20-1|-|TRBJ1-5
SARASRVNQPQH
>TRBV6-1|few|TRBJ1-6
ASMGGGRGGSPLH
>TRBV20-1|many|TRBJ1-3
SASINAIGNTIY
>TRBV2|many|TRBJ1-2
ASSEKEGPYGYT
>TRBV30|many|TRBJ2-3
AWSQTALDTQY
>TRBV7-9|many|TRBJ2-3
ASSPPAGENTDTQY
>TRBV27|-|TRBJ1-6
ASSLKSGLSSYGPNSSLH
>TRBV7-3|many|TRBJ2-3
ASSLGGSLMGRETLTTDTQY
>TRBV3-1|many|TRBJ2-1
ASSQEDTYSSYNEQF
>TRBV29-1|few|TRBJ2-7
SVEAGRGYEQY
>TRBV3-1|many|TRBJ2-7
ASSQLDRRYEQY